Reported below is one T cell receptor (beta chain). The target antigen is unknown. This sample stems from a study of shared clonotypes between healthy human individuals. The method was immunoSEQ multiplex PCR; TCRdb's version includes in-frame clones alone and lacks a portion of them. The sample includes around 550,000 clones, 90% to 96% of them seen just once. A CD45RA-negative memory subset and a CD45RA+ naive subset were separated from the CD4+ cells. Study-wide results and caveats: A generally larger estimated richness was seen in naive subsets than in memory subsets.

The sequenced material came from naive CD4+ T cells sorted from blood. Subset of the sample: CD45RA+ positively selected. The TCR was taken from a woman aged 30 to 39 in good health.

The CDR3 DNA follows: TGTGCCAGCCGCCCCCCCGGGACAGGGCGGAATGAGCAGTTCTTC. Its translation is CASRPPGTGRNEQFF. This rearrangement joins TRBV28 to TRBJ2-1; 9 nucleotides match TRBD1. The CDR3 runs 15 residues. Germline CDR1 MDHEN, CDR2 SYDVKM. The V gene end was trimmed by 8 bases and the J gene end by 7 bases; junction bases not matched to a gene: 12.